This T cell receptor (beta chain) appears in the sequencing data of a study of chemoradiotherapy in HPV16-positive cancers. Clones were sequenced by immunoSEQ multiplex PCR, and TCRdb holds only the in-frame ones, with some missing. The top ten clones hold about a sixth of a sample with nearly 7,500 clones, under 80% of them seen once. This clone was picked up a small number of times. Its antigen is unknown. Points from the study as a whole: Functional assays defining HPV-specific T cells used only a couple of HPV16-positive patients. In HPV16-positive patients, HPV-responsive T-cell expansion tracked better recurrence-free survival. Non-HPV-specific T cells did not expand in tumors during treatment, whereas candidate HPV-specific clones and E7-related motifs did.

Germline V gene data show CDR1 as SGDLS and CDR2 as YYNGEE. Trimming took off 2 bases at V and 5 bases at J, with 7 bases between the two ends. The CDR3 sequence is 13 residues long. Repertoires were sampled repeatedly during chemoradiotherapy. Source: tumor tissue, taken from a patient who underwent chemoradiotherapy. The gene calls are TRBV9 and TRBJ2-2; a weak D match, TRBD2 (6 bases). The clonotype was recovered from a human donor with HPV-associated anogenital cancer. CDR3 nucleotides: TGTGCCAGCAGCGTCGGGGGTACCGGGGAGCTGTTTTTT. It translates to CASSVGGTGELFF.